The 24 T cell receptor beta chains listed next were all sequenced from one sample in a study of blood T cell repertoires in COVID-19. This table comes from immunoSEQ multiplex PCR, and its TCRdb copy is limited to in-frame clones, with some not included. The repertoire consists of about 85,000 clones, with 90% occurring once and the leading ten covering more than 3.5%. The sample consisted of peripheral blood. Receptors were obtained from a woman older than 75 with active or convalescent COVID-19.

The chain combines TRBV6-2 or TRBV6-3 with TRBJ2-5; 11 bases agree with TRBD2. The V gene end was trimmed by 2 bases and the J gene end by 3 bases; junction bases not matched to a gene: 14. Germline lookup yields CDR1 MNHEY and CDR2 SVGEGT. This CDR3 has 19 amino acids. The CDR3 DNA reads TGTGCCAGCAGTTACCGACAGGTTCCCCAACTAGCGGGAGAAGAGACCCAGTACTTC. Protein product: CASSYRQVPQLAGEETQYF.

This chain uses TRBV19 with TRBJ2-1, with 11 nucleotides matching TRBD2. V lost 9 bases, J lost 0 bases, and 7 bases stayed unmatched. Germline V gene data show CDR1 as LNHDA and CDR2 as SQIVND (reference sequence). The CDR3 sequence is 16 residues long. The CDR3 DNA reads as TGTGCCAGCCGCCTAGCGGGAGGAACCTCCTACAATGAGCAGTTCTTC. Translated, it gives CASRLAGGTSYNEQFF. The full variable domain, its missing parts supplied by reference TRBV19 and TRBJ2-1, is DGGITQSPKYLFRKEGQNVTLSCEQNLNHDAMYWYRQDPGQGLRLIYYSQIVNDFQKGDIAEGYSVSREKKESFPLTVTSAQKNPTAFYLCASRLAGGTSYNEQFFGPGTRLTVL.

This clone was seen only once. This sequence joins TRBV29-1 and TRBJ2-7; TRBD2 agrees at 12 bases. Germline-derived CDR1 and CDR2 are SQVTM and ANQGSEA. The CDR3 extends over 16 amino acids. Trimming took 2 bases from V and 5 from J; bases not matched to a gene: 10. The CDR3 nucleotides read TGCAGCGTTGAAAGGCGGCTAGCGGGAGGGCCCAACGAGCAGTACTTC. Its protein product is CSVERRLAGGPNEQYF.

The chain is built from TRBV4-1 and TRBJ2-7; maybe TRBD2 (6 bases). Germline values: CDR1 MGHRA, CDR2 YSYEKL. V lost 0 bases, J lost 6 bases, and 21 bases lay in between. There are 17 residues in the CDR3. The CDR3 DNA follows: TGCGCCAGCAGCCAAGATGCGGGATCCCTCCGGGGGAGCGAGCAGTACTTC. As protein: CASSQDAGSLRGSEQYF.

This sequence joins TRBV6-6 and TRBJ2-7, with no clear D. Trimming cost V 5 bases and J 9 bases, with 14 bases left between them. The germline V gene encodes CDR1 MNHNY and CDR2 SVGAGI (reference sequence). The CDR3 runs to 12 residues. The DNA of the CDR3 is TGTGCCAGCAGTGCCGGGTCGTTAGGGCAGTACTTC. This encodes CASSAGSLGQYF.

This sequence joins TRBV9 and TRBJ2-2; no reliable D call. The V end lost 0 bases, the J end lost 11 bases, and 11 bases lay between the germline ends. The germline V gene has CDR1 SGDLS and CDR2 YYNGEE. The CDR3 contains 13 residues. DNA of the CDR3: TGTGCCAGCAGCGTAGCGTTGTCAGGCGAGCTGTTTTTT. Protein: CASSVALSGELFF.

V is TRBV6-5 and J is TRBJ1-5; D is unresolved. The CDR3 is 15 residues long. Germline V gene sequence: CDR1 MNHEY, CDR2 SVGAGI. The ends were cut back, 7 bases at V and 5 bases at J, with 18 bases in the middle. The DNA for the CDR3 is TGTGCCAGCACTCCGGGTAGAGTTTCTCATCAGCCCCAGCATTTT. It translates to CASTPGRVSHQPQHF.

This sequence joins TRBV5-6 and TRBJ2-1; 10 bases align to TRBD2. Germline V gene sequence: CDR1 SGHDT, CDR2 YYEEEE. The CDR3 is made up of 17 amino acids. The V segment lost 0 bases and the J segment 6 bases; nucleotides outside the gene matches: 9. CDR3 sequence (DNA): TGTGCCAGCAGCTTGGCTTTGCTAGCGGGAGTGGGCAATGAGCAGTTCTTC. Protein product: CASSLALLAGVGNEQFF.

The chain is built from TRBV5-1 and TRBJ2-7; TRBD1 aligns across 7 bases. With 4 bases clipped from V and 1 base from J, the junction kept 5 bases outside the gene matches. The CDR3 extends over 14 amino acids. The germline V gene encodes CDR1 SGHRS and CDR2 YFSETQ. As DNA, the CDR3 is TGCGCCAGCAGCCTAGGGGGCGAATCCTACGAGCAGTACTTC. This encodes CASSLGGESYEQYF.

The genes are TRBV6-6 and TRBJ1-2, with a weak D call TRBD1 (6 bases). Trimming removed 4 bases at V and 5 bases at J, with 14 bases between. Germline V CDR1 and CDR2: MNHNY, SVGAGI (reference sequence). The CDR3 has 14 amino acids. As DNA, the CDR3 is TGTGCCAGCAGTTTGCCCCGGGACAATTATGGCTACACCTTC. Translated: CASSLPRDNYGYTF.

V usage is TRBV27 and J usage is TRBJ2-7; no firm D call. Germline CDR1 and CDR2: MNHEY and SMNVEV (reference sequence). This CDR3 contains 13 residues. With 0 bases removed from V and 1 base from J, the gap between germline ends came to 4 bases. The CDR3, as DNA: TGTGCCAGCAGTTTATCTTTATCCTACGAGCAGTACTTC. It specifies CASSLSLSYEQYF.

The chain has TRBV30 and TRBJ1-2; D might be TRBD1 (6 bases). The ends were cut back, 1 base at V and 7 bases at J, with 13 bases in the middle. CDR1 is GTSNPN and CDR2 is SVGIG in the germline V gene (reference sequence). The CDR3 length is 13 residues. CDR3 in amino acids: CAWSAIRGSGYTF. The CDR3 DNA reads TGTGCCTGGAGTGCGATCAGGGGATCTGGCTACACCTTC.

In this sample, this clone turned up a few times. The chain joins TRBV10-1 to TRBJ2-7, with D possibly being TRBD2 (6 bases). Germline values: CDR1 WNHNN, CDR2 SYGVQD (reference sequence). Trimming took off 9 bases at V and 2 bases at J, with 17 bases between the two ends. This CDR3 is built from 14 residues. The CDR3 loop reads CASLRGTQAYEQYF. CDR3 DNA: TGCGCCAGTTTACGGGGGACCCAAGCCTACGAGCAGTACTTC.

The chain employs TRBV7-9 and TRBJ1-3; 8 bases fit TRBD1. This CDR3 has 13 residues. After removal of 6 bases from V and 2 bases from J, the junction contained 0 bases not matched to a gene. The germline CDR1 and CDR2 sequences are SEHNR and FQNEAQ (reference sequence). The CDR3 sequence is CASRTGAGNTIYF. The DNA for the CDR3 is TGTGCCAGCAGGACAGGGGCTGGAAACACCATATATTTT.

The chain links TRBV7-9 to TRBJ2-4; 8 nucleotides match TRBD1. The V gene's germline CDR1 is SEHNR and CDR2 FQNEAQ (reference sequence). This CDR3 is built from 14 residues. The V segment lost 6 bases and the J segment 8 bases; nucleotides outside the gene matches: 9. CDR3 sequence: CASRTGQGIDIQYF. The CDR3 region has the DNA TGTGCCAGCAGAACTGGACAGGGCATAGACATTCAGTACTTC.

The CDR3 DNA reads TGTGCCAGCAGCTTCCCCAGATGGACTAGCGGACAAGAGACCCAGTACTTC. It encodes CASSFPRWTSGQETQYF. The chain combines TRBV7-2 with TRBJ2-5; 10 positions match TRBD2. Germline CDR1 reads SGHTA; CDR2 reads FQGNSA. This CDR3 comprises 17 residues. J lost 2 bases, V lost 3 bases, and 9 bases had no gene match.

The rearrangement links TRBV5-4 to TRBJ1-2; 11 bases map to TRBD1. Germline CDR1 reads SGHNT; CDR2 reads YYREEE (reference sequence). The CDR3 sequence is 15 residues long. The V gene end was trimmed by 4 bases and the J gene end by 4 bases; junction bases not matched to a gene: 6. The CDR3 nucleotides read TGTGCCAGCAGCGCCAGGACAGGGGGCGTCTATGGCTACACCTTC. Translation: CASSARTGGVYGYTF.

The chain combines TRBV4-1 with TRBJ2-7, with a possible D match to TRBD2 (5 bases). Germline loops: CDR1 MGHRA, CDR2 YSYEKL. CDR3 length: 15 amino acids. Between the trimmed V and J ends, which lost 3 bases and 1 base, there was a span of 13 bases. The CDR3 DNA reads TGCGCCAGCAGCCATCCAAACCTAGCTTCCTACGAGCAGTACTTC. This translates into CASSHPNLASYEQYF.

On this clone itself: Other DNA sequences in this sample translate to the same CDR3. The chain recombines TRBV5-5 with TRBJ2-3; no clear D. CDR3 length equals 14 residues. Per germline, CDR1 SGHKS and CDR2 YYEKEE (reference sequence). Trimming pared 0 bases from V and 6 bases from J, leaving 11 bases between. Written as DNA, the CDR3 is TGTGCCAGCAGCTTGGCACCGAACACGGATACGCAGTATTTT. Translation: CASSLAPNTDTQYF. Full variable domain (outside the CDR3, taken from reference TRBV5-5 and TRBJ2-3): DAGVTQSPTHLIKTRGQQVTLRCSPISGHKSVSWYQQVLGQGPQFIFQYYEKEERGRGNFPDRFSARQFPNYSSELNVNALLLGDSALYLCASSLAPNTDTQYFGPGTRLTVL.

The V and J genes are TRBV29-1 and TRBJ2-1; TRBD2 aligns across 10 bases. Losses at the gene ends were 6 bases for V and 5 bases for J; bases not matched to a gene: 7. Germline V gene data show CDR1 as SQVTM and CDR2 as ANQGSEA. CDR3 length: 14 residues. The CDR3 protein is CSVTGTSDHNEQFF. In DNA form, the CDR3 reads TGCAGCGTAACCGGGACTAGCGATCACAATGAGCAGTTCTTC.

The chain is built from TRBV4-3 and TRBJ2-1; possible D gene TRBD2, 6 bases. This CDR3 spans 18 amino acids. The V end was cut by 0 bases, the J end by 5 bases, with 20 bases between. Germline loops: CDR1 LGHNA, CDR2 YSLEER. This CDR3 is CASSQDRPSGVRHNEQFF. CDR3 DNA sequence: TGCGCCAGCAGCCAAGACCGCCCCTCGGGAGTCAGGCACAATGAGCAGTTCTTC.

The gene calls are TRBV7-2 and TRBJ1-3; possibly TRBD1 for D (6 bases). Germline V lookup: CDR1 SGHTA, CDR2 FQGNSA. The CDR3 has 16 amino acids. Trimming removed 1 base from V and 2 bases from J, with 12 bases in between. The CDR3 loop is CASSLDMGQTGNTIYF. The CDR3 DNA follows: TGTGCCAGCAGCTTAGACATGGGACAAACTGGAAACACCATATATTTT.

This sequence joins TRBV6-5 and TRBJ1-5, with 7 bases matching TRBD1. CDR1 and CDR2 (germline): MNHEY, SVGAGI. The trim removed 5 bases at V and 3 bases at J, leaving 4 bases unmatched. The length of the CDR3 is 14 residues. The CDR3 region has the DNA TGTGCCAGCAGTATTACAGGGGACAATCAGCCCCAGCATTTT. This translates into CASSITGDNQPQHF.

About this clone itself: Other DNA sequences in this specimen translate into the identical CDR3. The chain carries TRBV5-1 and TRBJ1-3, with TRBD1 as a possible D gene (5 bases). CDR1 and CDR2 (germline): SGHRS, YFSETQ. Trimming removed 2 bases from V and 0 bases from J, with 9 bases in between. The CDR3 covers 15 residues. The CDR3 DNA sequence: TGCGCCAGCAGCTTCTGGGGCACCTCTGGAAACACCATATATTTT. Translation gives CASSFWGTSGNTIYF.